The 19 T cell receptor beta chains in this list originate from one sample, sequenced in a study of cytomegalovirus exposure and HLA in healthy donors. PCR was performed using 60 Vbeta and 13 Jbeta primers. Sequencing used immunoSEQ multiplex PCR; TCRdb keeps in-frame clones, though not all of them. The sample includes some 170,000 clones, approximately 80% of them seen just once. Material for sequencing was PBMCs. Every receptor here comes from a man younger than 30 in good health and CMV-seropositive.

This rearrangement joins TRBV29-1 to TRBJ2-1; the D is unclear. Per the germline V gene, CDR1 is SQVTM and CDR2 is ANQGSEA. V was pared by 6 bases and J by 3 bases, with 12 bases between. CDR3 length equals 13 residues. The CDR3 loop is CSVTDGVYNEQFF. CDR3 sequence (DNA): TGCAGCGTCACCGACGGAGTCTACAATGAGCAGTTCTTC.

This rearrangement joins TRBV29-1 to TRBJ2-2; no firm D call. V lost 5 bases, J lost 4 bases, and 14 bases lay in between. The CDR3 runs to 14 residues. Germline V gene sequence: CDR1 SQVTM, CDR2 ANQGSEA. The CDR3 sequence is CSVNPGIGTGELFF. The CDR3 nucleotides read TGCAGCGTTAATCCGGGTATCGGCACCGGGGAGCTGTTTTTT.

V usage is TRBV30 and J usage is TRBJ2-1; 16 bases are shared with TRBD2. The J segment lost 7 bases and the V segment lost 0 bases, leaving 3 bases of the junction unmatched. The CDR3 loop spans 16 amino acids. Germline values: CDR1 GTSNPN, CDR2 SVGIG (reference sequence). CDR3 sequence (DNA): TGTGCCTGGAGTGTGGGGACTAGCGGGGGGGCTAATGAGCAGTTCTTC. Encoded protein: CAWSVGTSGGANEQFF.

Only one count was recorded for this clone. V is TRBV9 and J is TRBJ2-3; no reliable D call. Per the germline V gene, CDR1 is SGDLS and CDR2 is YYNGEE. The CDR3 is made up of 17 amino acids. Trimming cost V 3 bases and J 0 bases, with 17 bases left between them. CDR3: CASSDPTEMSSTDTQYF. For the CDR3, the DNA is TGTGCCAGCAGCGACCCGACGGAGATGTCTAGCACAGATACGCAGTATTTT.

This CDR3 is CASSSRDRLNTEAFF. CDR3 DNA: TGTGCCAGCAGCTCCAGGGACAGATTGAACACTGAAGCTTTCTTT. The V call is TRBV7-9, the J call TRBJ1-1, with 7 nucleotides matching TRBD1. The germline CDR1 and CDR2 sequences are SEHNR and FQNEAQ (reference sequence). This CDR3 is built from 15 residues. V lost 4 bases and J lost 0; bases outside the gene matches: 5.

This rearrangement joins TRBV7-9 to TRBJ1-1, with D unclear. The CDR3 has 13 residues. Trimming removed 5 bases from V and 2 bases from J, with 9 bases in between. The germline V gene encodes CDR1 SEHNR and CDR2 FQNEAQ (reference sequence). CDR3 nucleotide sequence: TGTGCCAGCAGCAATCGGGTAAACACTGAAGCTTTCTTT. Amino acids: CASSNRVNTEAFF.

The rearrangement uses TRBV19 and TRBJ1-5; D not resolved. With 4 bases removed from V and 11 bases from J, the gap between germline ends came to 15 bases. The CDR3 length is 13 residues. Germline loops: CDR1 LNHDA, CDR2 SQIVND (reference sequence). In DNA, the CDR3 is TGTGCCAGTAGTACCGTCGAGGGCTTGTCCCAGCATTTT. Its protein is CASSTVEGLSQHF.

J is TRBJ1-1 and V is TRBV29-1; D uncertain. V lost 4 bases and J 2 bases, leaving 11 bases between the germline ends. The germline V gene encodes CDR1 SQVTM and CDR2 ANQGSEA. This CDR3 region has 13 residues. CDR3 amino acids: CSVVPWANTEAFF. CDR3 DNA sequence: TGCAGCGTTGTTCCTTGGGCAAACACTGAAGCTTTCTTT. The entire variable domain, with the rest obtained from reference TRBV29-1 and TRBJ1-1, is as follows: SAVISQKPSRDICQRGTSLTIQCQVDSQVTMMFWYRQQPGQSLTLIATANQGSEATYESGFVIDKFPISRPNLTFSTLTVSNMSPEDSSIYLCSVVPWANTEAFFGQGTRLTVV.

The gene calls are TRBV5-6 and TRBJ2-7; 7 bases match TRBD1. The CDR3 consists of 14 residues. V was clipped by 2 bases and J by 1 base; unmatched bases: 3. CDR1 is SGHDT and CDR2 is YYEEEE in the germline V gene. CDR3 nucleotide sequence: TGTGCCAGCAGCTTTAGACAGGGATCCTACGAGCAGTACTTC. Amino acid sequence: CASSFRQGSYEQYF.

V gene TRBV10-3 combines with J gene TRBJ2-1; 9 bases line up with TRBD2. The ends lost 4 bases at V and 1 base at J; junction bases unmatched: 11. The germline gives CDR1 ENHRY, CDR2 SYGVKD. CDR3 length: 18 amino acids. The CDR3 sequence is CAISVRAGGYKSYNEQFF. As DNA, the CDR3 is TGTGCCATCAGTGTAAGGGCGGGGGGGTATAAATCCTACAATGAGCAGTTCTTC.

The DNA of the CDR3 is TGTGCCAGCAGCAGGCCGGGACTAGCGGCGCCGAACACCGGGGAGCTGTTTTTT. This gives the protein CASSRPGLAAPNTGELFF. The chain recombines TRBV7-9 with TRBJ2-2; 11 bases match TRBD2. CDR1 is SEHNR, CDR2 FQNEAQ, per germline (reference sequence). The V gene end was trimmed by 5 bases and the J gene end by 0 bases; junction bases not matched to a gene: 8. The CDR3 totals 18 residues. Full variable domain (missing parts from reference TRBV7-9 and TRBJ2-2): DTGVSQNPRHKITKRGQNVTFRCDPISEHNRLYWYRQTLGQGPEFLTYFQNEAQLEKSRLLSDRFSAERPKGSFSTLEIQRTEQGDSAMYLCASSRPGLAAPNTGELFFGEGSRLTVL.

CDR3 region: CASSEITGTGELFF. The CDR3 DNA sequence: TGTGCCAGCAGCGAGATAACTGGCACCGGGGAGCTGTTTTTT. This sequence joins TRBV7-9 and TRBJ2-2; no definite D call. Trimming took 5 bases from V and 4 from J, leaving 11 bases between them. The CDR3 consists of 14 residues. Looked up from germline, CDR1 is SEHNR and CDR2 is FQNEAQ (reference sequence).

V usage is TRBV10-1 and J usage is TRBJ2-1; perhaps TRBD2 as D (6 bases). The CDR3 spans 16 residues. Germline lookup yields CDR1 WNHNN and CDR2 SYGVQD (reference sequence). Deletions cut 3 bases from V and 0 bases from J, with 12 bases between. Here the CDR3 DNA reads TGCGCCAGCAGTGAAGTTGGCGGGACCTCCTACAATGAGCAGTTCTTC. This encodes CASSEVGGTSYNEQFF.

As for this clone: Other DNA variants within this sample encode the same CDR3. The V call is TRBV9, the J call TRBJ2-2; D might be TRBD2 (5 bases). V lost 2 bases, J lost 4 bases, and 6 bases lay in between. This CDR3 has 13 amino acids. CDR1 and CDR2 from the germline V gene are SGDLS and YYNGEE. The CDR3 protein is CASSVGSTGELFF. CDR3 nucleotide sequence: TGTGCCAGCAGCGTGGGGAGCACCGGGGAGCTGTTTTTT.

V usage is TRBV30 and J usage is TRBJ1-5; no clear D. Trimming cost V 2 bases and J 1 base, with 6 bases left between them. The germline CDR1 and CDR2 sequences are GTSNPN and SVGIG (reference sequence). The CDR3 totals 13 residues. CDR3 nucleotide sequence: TGTGCCTGGAGTTCAGGAAGCAATCAGCCCCAGCATTTT. This encodes CAWSSGSNQPQHF.

This rearrangement joins TRBV6-6 to TRBJ2-7; no reliable D call. The V gene's germline CDR1 is MNHNY and CDR2 SVGAGI (reference sequence). This CDR3 is 11 amino acids long. Trimming cost V 2 bases and J 3 bases, with 2 bases left between them. The CDR3 bases are TGTGCCAGCAGTTACCTCTACGAGCAGTACTTC. This translates into CASSYLYEQYF.

This chain uses TRBV19 with TRBJ2-3; 7 positions match TRBD2. The ends lost 6 bases at V and 4 bases at J; junction bases unmatched: 10. This CDR3 comprises 15 residues. Per the germline V gene, CDR1 is LNHDA and CDR2 is SQIVND (reference sequence). The CDR3 coding sequence is TGTGCCAGTAGAGCGAGGACTAGGGACGCAGATACGCAGTATTTT. Protein sequence: CASRARTRDADTQYF. The full variable domain, in which reference TRBV19 and TRBJ2-3 provide the parts outside the CDR3, is DGGITQSPKYLFRKEGQNVTLSCEQNLNHDAMYWYRQDPGQGLRLIYYSQIVNDFQKGDIAEGYSVSREKKESFPLTVTSAQKNPTAFYLCASRARTRDADTQYFGPGTRLTVL.

The chain employs TRBV15 and TRBJ2-7; a possible D gene is TRBD2 (5 bases). Trimming stripped 0 bases from V and 2 bases from J, with 20 bases between. This CDR3 spans 18 amino acids. Germline CDR1 LNHNV, CDR2 YYDKDF (reference sequence). The CDR3 sequence is CATSRDAVVLTGTYEQYF. As DNA, the CDR3 is TGTGCCACCAGCAGAGATGCTGTTGTGCTCACCGGGACCTACGAGCAGTACTTC.

The rearrangement joins TRBV9 to TRBJ1-3; no firm D call. The germline V gene encodes CDR1 SGDLS and CDR2 YYNGEE. The V end was cut by 0 bases, the J end by 0 bases, with 7 bases between. The CDR3 spans 15 residues. The CDR3 bases are TGTGCCAGCAGCGTAGTTGCCGGCTCTGGAAACACCATATATTTT. Translation gives CASSVVAGSGNTIYF.